Below are 10 T cell receptor beta chains sequenced from a single sample in a study of identical twins. MiXCR, run by TCRdb on the 5' RACE reads, gives a single entry per CDR3 protein. The sample has 1.5 million to 2 million distinct CDR3 sequences; about 31% are singletons. The sequenced material came from cord blood. These receptors came from a newborn girl in good health.

The V gene is TRBV7-9, the J gene TRBJ2-7; D perhaps matches TRBD2 (7 bases). The CDR3 is 16 amino acids. The V and J ends lost 4 bases and 7 bases respectively, with 23 bases between them. In germline, CDR1 is SEHNR, CDR2 FQNEAQ (reference sequence). Written as DNA, the CDR3 is TGTGCCAGCAGCTCCAGGGGAGGGCTCGCCTACAATGAGCAGTACTTC. This encodes CASSSRGGLAYNEQYF.

At least ten counts were recorded for this clonotype. V and J are TRBV4-2 and TRBJ2-5, with 11 bases fitting TRBD2. V shed 4 bases, J shed 3 bases, and the junction held 1 base outside the gene matches. CDR1 is LGHNA and CDR2 is YNFKEQ in the germline V gene. The CDR3 loop spans 14 amino acids. This CDR3 reads CASSRGLAEETQYF. The CDR3 bases are TGTGCCAGCAGCCGGGGACTAGCGGAAGAGACCCAGTACTTC.

This clonotype was detected a few times. The J gene is TRBJ2-5, the V gene TRBV29-1; 7 positions agree with TRBD1. J lost 11 bases, V lost 5 bases, and 14 bases had no gene match. Germline CDR1 is SQVTM and CDR2 is ANQGSEA. The CDR3 spans 13 residues. The DNA for the CDR3 is TGCAGCGTTCGACAGGGCTCCTACAATGAGCAGTACTTC. Protein sequence: CSVRQGSYNEQYF.

The V and J genes are TRBV7-2 and TRBJ1-2; unclear D gene. Germline loops: CDR1 SGHTA, CDR2 FQGNSA. V was trimmed by 2 bases and J by 5 bases, leaving 12 bases between them. The CDR3 covers 14 residues. CDR3 sequence reads: CASSLLGTRYGYTF. Written as DNA, the CDR3 is TGTGCCAGCAGCTTACTGGGAACCCGTTATGGCTACACCTTC. The complete variable domain, with remaining parts taken from reference TRBV7-2 and TRBJ1-2, reads GAGVSQSPSNKVTEKGKDVELRCDPISGHTALYWYRQSLGQGLEFLIYFQGNSAPDKSGLPSDRFSAERTGGSVSTLTIQRTQQEDSAVYLCASSLLGTRYGYTFGSGTRLTVV.

This clonotype was recorded a few times. The chain employs TRBV3-1 and TRBJ1-2; D unclear. V was shortened by 4 bases and J by 7 bases, with 7 bases between the two germline ends. Germline lookup yields CDR1 LGHDT and CDR2 YNNKEL (reference sequence). This CDR3 is built from 11 residues. The DNA of the CDR3 is TGTGCCAGCAGCCGGGAGGGTGGCTACACCTTC. It yields the protein CASSREGGYTF.

This chain joins TRBV29-1 and TRBJ1-2, with unresolved D. The CDR3 runs to 16 residues. Between the trimmed V and J ends, which lost 5 bases and 2 bases, there was a span of 21 bases. Germline lookup yields CDR1 SQVTM and CDR2 ANQGSEA. The CDR3 is CSVRSVMYPLNYGYTF. In DNA form, the CDR3 reads TGCAGCGTTAGGTCGGTTATGTATCCCCTGAACTATGGCTACACCTTC.

The chain is built from TRBV10-3 and TRBJ2-7; TRBD1 might be the D (5 bases). V dropped 4 bases and J dropped 2 bases, with 9 bases sitting between them. Per the germline V gene, CDR1 is ENHRY and CDR2 is SYGVKD. The CDR3 is 13 residues long. The CDR3 DNA is TGTGCCATCAGTGCAGGGTTCCCCTACGAGCAGTACTTC. Protein: CAISAGFPYEQYF.

This clonotype was seen only once. One junction end does not reproduce the germline sequence, and a read error may be involved. The rearrangement joins TRBV20-1 to TRBJ1-5; possible D gene TRBD1, 6 bases. Germline V gene sequence: CDR1 DFQATT, CDR2 SNEGSKA (reference sequence). The CDR3 has 13 residues. The CDR3, as DNA: TGCAATGCTGGAACAGGGCTCAAGCAGCCCCAGCATTTT. It yields the protein CNAGTGLKQPQHF.

This clonotype was seen a handful of times. The chain joins TRBV6-2 or TRBV6-3 to TRBJ1-1, with TRBD1 matching over 11 bases. The length of the CDR3 is 14 residues. Unmatched junction bases numbered 6, after V lost 6 bases and J lost 6 bases. Germline CDR1 and CDR2: MNHEY and SVGEGT. CDR3: CASRRTGGGSEAFF. DNA for the CDR3: TGTGCCAGCAGGAGGACAGGGGGCGGCTCTGAAGCTTTCTTT.

J is TRBJ2-1 and V is TRBV7-2; D not resolved. CDR1 SGHTA and CDR2 FQGNSA come from the germline V gene. The CDR3 covers 18 residues. Trimming took 3 bases from V and 0 from J, leaving 18 bases between them. The CDR3 here is CASSFLSRGGNSYNEQFF. The DNA for the CDR3 is TGTGCCAGCAGCTTCCTATCCCGCGGTGGGAACTCCTACAATGAGCAGTTCTTC. The complete variable domain, with remaining parts taken from reference TRBV7-2 and TRBJ2-1, reads GAGVSQSPSNKVTEKGKDVELRCDPISGHTALYWYRQSLGQGLEFLIYFQGNSAPDKSGLPSDRFSAERTGGSVSTLTIQRTQQEDSAVYLCASSFLSRGGNSYNEQFFGPGTRLTVL.